This TCR beta chain was documented in a study of beta chain features in type 1 diabetes. Germline CDR1 reads SQVTM; CDR2 reads ANQGSEA. V dropped 1 base and J dropped 9; count of bases not matched to a gene: 4. This CDR3 is built from 13 residues. The investigators reverse transcribed all of the isolated RNA, so they sequenced expressed TCRB transcripts. Assay used: immunoSEQ multiplex PCR; TCRdb lists only in-frame clones, some missing. The repertoire holds 150,000 to 200,000 clones, less than 15% seen once, with approximately 0.64% in the top ten. The receptor was derived from a woman aged 18 to 35 in good health. Material for sequencing was central memory CD4+ T cells from blood. The chain recombines TRBV29-1 with TRBJ2-1; 9 bases line up with TRBD2. The CDR3 nucleotides are TGCAGCGTTGAAGGCGGGAGGGCCGGTGAGCAGTTCTTC. Protein sequence: CSVEGGRAGEQFF.